This T cell receptor (beta chain) was captured by sequencing in a study of neoadjuvant anti-PD-1 for oral cavity cancer. Trimming left V 1 base short and J 8 bases short, with 12 bases between. In germline, CDR1 is SGHRS, CDR2 YFSETQ. The CDR3 is 14 residues long. Sequenced by immunoSEQ multiplex PCR; TCRdb stores in-frame clones only, minus some. The sample contains 60,000 to 75,000 clones, 65% to 80% of which appear only once. Patients had newly diagnosed, untreated stage II-IVA oral cavity squamous cell carcinoma. These oral cavity squamous cell carcinomas were HPV-negative and locally advanced. The chain couples TRBV5-1 to TRBJ1-4, with D unclear. The sequencing used PBMCs, collected before nivolumab (anti-PD-1) treatment. This receptor was obtained from a person aged 40 to 85 with oral cavity squamous cell carcinoma. The DNA of the CDR3 is TGCGCCAGCAGCTTGCTTGGGGAGAGGGAAAAACTGTTTTTT. This codes for CASSLLGEREKLFF.